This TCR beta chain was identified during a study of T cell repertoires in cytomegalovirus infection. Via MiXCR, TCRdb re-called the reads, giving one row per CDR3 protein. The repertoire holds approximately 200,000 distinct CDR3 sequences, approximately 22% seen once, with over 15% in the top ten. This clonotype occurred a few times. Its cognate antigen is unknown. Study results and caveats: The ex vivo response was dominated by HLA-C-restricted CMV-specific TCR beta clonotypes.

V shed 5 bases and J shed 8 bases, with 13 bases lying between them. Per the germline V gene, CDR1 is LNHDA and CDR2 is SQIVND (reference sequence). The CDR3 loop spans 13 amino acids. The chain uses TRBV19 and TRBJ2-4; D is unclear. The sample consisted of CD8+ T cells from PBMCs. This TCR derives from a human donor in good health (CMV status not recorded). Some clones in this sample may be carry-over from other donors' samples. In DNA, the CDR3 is TGTGCCAGTAGTCTAGTGGTCTTGGACATTCAGTACTTC. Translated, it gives CASSLVVLDIQYF.